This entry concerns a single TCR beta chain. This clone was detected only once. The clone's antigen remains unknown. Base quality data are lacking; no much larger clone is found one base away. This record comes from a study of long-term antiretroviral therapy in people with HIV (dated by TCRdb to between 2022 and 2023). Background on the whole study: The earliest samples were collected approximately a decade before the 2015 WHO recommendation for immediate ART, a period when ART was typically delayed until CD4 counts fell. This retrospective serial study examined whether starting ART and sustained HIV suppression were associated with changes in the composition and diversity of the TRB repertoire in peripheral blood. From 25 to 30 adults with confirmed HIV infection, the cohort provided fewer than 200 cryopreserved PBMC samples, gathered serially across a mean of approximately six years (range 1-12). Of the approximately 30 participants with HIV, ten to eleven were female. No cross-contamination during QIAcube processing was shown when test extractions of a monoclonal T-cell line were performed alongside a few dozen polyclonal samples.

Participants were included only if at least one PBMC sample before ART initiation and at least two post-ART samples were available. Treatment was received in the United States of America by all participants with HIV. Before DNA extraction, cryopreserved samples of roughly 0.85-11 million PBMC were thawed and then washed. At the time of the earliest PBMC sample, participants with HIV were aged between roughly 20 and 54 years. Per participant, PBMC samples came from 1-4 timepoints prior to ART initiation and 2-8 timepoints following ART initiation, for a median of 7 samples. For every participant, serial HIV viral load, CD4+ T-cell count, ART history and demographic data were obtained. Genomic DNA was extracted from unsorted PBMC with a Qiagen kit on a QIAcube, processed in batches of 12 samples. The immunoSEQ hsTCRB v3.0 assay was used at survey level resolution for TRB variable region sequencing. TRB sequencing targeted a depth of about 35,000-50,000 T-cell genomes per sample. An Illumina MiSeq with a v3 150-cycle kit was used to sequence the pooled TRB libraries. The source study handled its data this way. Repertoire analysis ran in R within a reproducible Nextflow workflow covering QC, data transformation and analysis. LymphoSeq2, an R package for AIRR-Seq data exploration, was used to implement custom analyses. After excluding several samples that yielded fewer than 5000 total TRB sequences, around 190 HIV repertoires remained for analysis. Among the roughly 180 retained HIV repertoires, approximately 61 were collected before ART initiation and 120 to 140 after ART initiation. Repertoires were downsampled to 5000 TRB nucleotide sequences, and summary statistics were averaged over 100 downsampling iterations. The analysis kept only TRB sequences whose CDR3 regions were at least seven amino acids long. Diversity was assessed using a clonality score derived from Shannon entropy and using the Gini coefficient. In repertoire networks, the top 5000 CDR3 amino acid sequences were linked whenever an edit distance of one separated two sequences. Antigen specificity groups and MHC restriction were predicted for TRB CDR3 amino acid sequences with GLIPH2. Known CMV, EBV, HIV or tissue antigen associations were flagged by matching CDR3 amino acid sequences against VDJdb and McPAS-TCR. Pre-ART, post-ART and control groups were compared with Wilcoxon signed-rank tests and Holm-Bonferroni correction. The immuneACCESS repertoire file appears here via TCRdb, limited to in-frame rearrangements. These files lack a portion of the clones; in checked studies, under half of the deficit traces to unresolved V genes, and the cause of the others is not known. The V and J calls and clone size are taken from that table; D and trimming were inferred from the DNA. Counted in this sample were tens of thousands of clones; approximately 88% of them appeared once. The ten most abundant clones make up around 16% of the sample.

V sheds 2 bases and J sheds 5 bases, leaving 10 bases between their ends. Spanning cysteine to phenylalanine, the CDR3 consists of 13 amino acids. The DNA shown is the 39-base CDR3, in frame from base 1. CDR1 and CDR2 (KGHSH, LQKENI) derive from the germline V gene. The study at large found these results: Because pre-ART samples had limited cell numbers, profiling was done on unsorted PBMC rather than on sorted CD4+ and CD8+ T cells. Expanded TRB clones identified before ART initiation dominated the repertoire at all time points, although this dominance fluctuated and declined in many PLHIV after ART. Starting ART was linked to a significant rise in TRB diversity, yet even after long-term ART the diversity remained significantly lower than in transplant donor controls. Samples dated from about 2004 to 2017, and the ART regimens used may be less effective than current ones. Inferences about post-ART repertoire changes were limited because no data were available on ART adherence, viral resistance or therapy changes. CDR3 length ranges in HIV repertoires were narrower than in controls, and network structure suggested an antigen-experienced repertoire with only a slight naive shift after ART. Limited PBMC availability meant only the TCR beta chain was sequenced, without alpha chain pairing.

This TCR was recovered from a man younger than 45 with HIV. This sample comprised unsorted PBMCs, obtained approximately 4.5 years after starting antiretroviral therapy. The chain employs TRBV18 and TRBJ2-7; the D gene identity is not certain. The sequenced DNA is TGTGCCAGCTCACCAGGGATCCTTGACGAGCAGTACTTC. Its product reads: CASSPGILDEQYF.